This TCR beta chain stems from a study of glioma-infiltrating T cells (dated by TCRdb to 2016 to 2017). Background for the entire study: Sequencing of TCR alpha- and beta-chain repertoires was performed on glioma tissue, on non-neoplastic brain tissue, and on matched peripheral blood mononuclear cells. To gauge divergence between tissue and blood T-cell populations, every tissue-infiltrating repertoire was compared against the peripheral blood repertoire from the same patient. Three low-grade glioma patients, roughly 8 primary glioblastoma patients and three non-glioma patients contributing non-neoplastic brain tissue were included in the paired cohort.

The iRepertoire nested amplicon-rescue multiplex PCR (arm-PCR) platform was used to amplify TCR alpha and beta CDR3 regions from RNA. The input for one-step reverse transcription and amplification was about 85-450 ng of tissue mRNA or PBMC total RNA. After bead purification, a secondary multiplex PCR added Illumina adapters, and libraries were gel-purified between 200 and 400 bp. Libraries carried internal 6-nucleotide barcodes used for demultiplexing. Sequencing of libraries was performed on an Illumina MiSeq with 2x220 or 2x250 nucleotide paired-end reads. The authors' pipeline ran thus. Paired reads were merged using FLASH 1.2.11 and were aligned to the GRCh37 human genome using BWA-MEM, after which TRA and TRB reads were extracted. For V and J assignment, an IMGT-derived reference of cassette sequences and CDR3 motifs that included pseudogenes was used. Reads were translated in three frames, and productive CDR3s were defined as those with a C...FGXG motif and no stop codons. Unique combinations of V-J cassette pair and CDR3 amino acid sequence were defined as clonotypes. Hamming distance filtering was applied to reads, with thresholds set by the sequence error rate of each sample in mapped regions. TCRdb passed the public sequencing reads through fastp at Q25 and MiXCR, retaining productive beta sequences. Entries are consolidated by CDR3 protein sequence, retaining the most common genes and DNA. The V and J calls reflect TCRdb's pipeline rather than the authors' work. The sample includes about 140,000 distinct CDR3 sequences, with roughly two fifths observed a single time. Around a fifth of the sample goes to the ten largest clones.

Study-wide findings and limitations: Only a very small number of CDR3 sequences turned up in both tissue and blood, a result put down to high CDR3 diversity combined with limited sampling. VJ-independent divergence between tissue and blood was below expectation in non-neoplastic patients but above expectation in all gliomas, especially low-grade gliomas. The group comparisons were based on small numbers of patients: three non-neoplastic, three low-grade glioma and seven or eight glioblastoma patients.

There are a few counts of this clonotype. The specificity of this receptor is unknown. Base qualities are not at hand, and no much larger clone is one base apart. The sample taken for sequencing was glioma tissue, nonneoplastic brain tissue, or PBMCs (not recorded which). This clonotype originated in a human donor with low-grade glioma or glioblastoma, undergoing nonglioma brain surgery, or in good health (not recorded which).

Here the CDR3 is given as CASSLVPGGGQETQYF. In nucleotides, the sequence is TGTGCCAGCAGCTTAGTACCTGGGGGGGGCCAAGAGACCCAGTACTTC. This chain is built from TRBV7-8 and TRBJ2-5; the central 7 bases match TRBD2. Trimming accounts for 1 base at V and 1 base at J, while the number of junction bases matched to no gene is 6. Via the germline V gene, CDR1 is SGHVS and CDR2 FQNEAQ. The CDR3 contains 16 residues, cysteine and phenylalanine counted. This entry keeps only the CDR3 DNA: 48 bases, framed from base 1.